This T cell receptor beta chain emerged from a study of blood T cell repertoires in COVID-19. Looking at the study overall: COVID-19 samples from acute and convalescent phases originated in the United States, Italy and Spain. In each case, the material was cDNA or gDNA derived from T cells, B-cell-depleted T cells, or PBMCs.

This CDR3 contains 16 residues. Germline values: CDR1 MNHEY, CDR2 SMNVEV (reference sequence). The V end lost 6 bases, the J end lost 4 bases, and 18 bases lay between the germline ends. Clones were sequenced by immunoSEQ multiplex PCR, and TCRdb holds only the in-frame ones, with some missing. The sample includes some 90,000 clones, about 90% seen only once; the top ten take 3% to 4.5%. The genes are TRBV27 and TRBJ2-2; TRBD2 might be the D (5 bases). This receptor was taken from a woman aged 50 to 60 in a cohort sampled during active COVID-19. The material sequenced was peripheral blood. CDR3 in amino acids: CASSIVLAGGTGELFF. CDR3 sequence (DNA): TGTGCCAGCAGCATAGTCCTAGCAGGAGGCACCGGGGAGCTGTTTTTT.